A single sample gave rise to the 23 T cell receptor beta chains below, sequenced in a study of T cells after yellow fever vaccination. TCRdb processed the 5' RACE reads anew with MiXCR; each CDR3 protein has one entry. This table holds around 310,000 distinct CDR3 sequences, more than 8.5% found once. The material sequenced was PBMCs, taken on the day of the first yellow fever vaccination. These receptors came from a man aged 18-30 years who received the YFV17D yellow fever vaccine.

The chain combines TRBV6-5 with TRBJ2-1; TRBD2 is a possible D gene (6 bases). V was trimmed by 4 bases and J by 3 bases, leaving 13 bases between them. The V gene's germline CDR1 is MNHEY and CDR2 SVGAGI. This CDR3 has 15 amino acids. For the CDR3, the DNA is TGTGCCAGCAGTTTGAACTGGGGGGTCTACAATGAGCAGTTCTTC. Translating it yields CASSLNWGVYNEQFF.

The chain recombines TRBV5-6 with TRBJ2-7, with no clear D. The germline V gene encodes CDR1 SGHDT and CDR2 YYEEEE. Trimming took 0 bases from V and 6 from J, leaving 16 bases between them. The CDR3 spans 15 residues. Here the CDR3 reads CASSLGTDRACEQYV. The CDR3 nucleotides read TGTGCCAGCAGCTTGGGGACGGACCGGGCCTGCGAGCAGTACGTC.

This clonotype came up a few times. The gene calls are TRBV6-6 and TRBJ2-7, with no clear D. Germline values: CDR1 MNHNY, CDR2 SVGAGI (reference sequence). This CDR3 is 12 amino acids long. The V and J ends lost 8 bases and 4 bases respectively, with 12 bases between them. In DNA form, the CDR3 reads TGTGCCAGCTCGGATCTCCCATACGAGCAGTACTTC. Its translation is CASSDLPYEQYF.

The chain couples TRBV19 to TRBJ2-3, with TRBD1 as a possible D gene (7 bases). Germline CDR1 and CDR2: LNHDA and SQIVND (reference sequence). V lost 6 bases to trimming and J lost 4 bases, with 26 bases between them. The CDR3 has 18 amino acids. CDR3 sequence: CASSLWGQGGLGSDTQYF. Written as DNA, the CDR3 is TGTGCCAGTAGCCTATGGGGGCAGGGGGGATTGGGCTCAGATACGCAGTATTTT.

The chain employs TRBV28 and TRBJ2-1, with 11 bases identical to TRBD2. Germline lookup yields CDR1 MDHEN and CDR2 SYDVKM. CDR3 size: 15 residues. V was pared by 5 bases and J by 10 bases, with 10 bases of the junction left unmatched. The CDR3 here is CASSVIAGGTWEQFF. The CDR3 bases are TGTGCCAGCAGTGTGATAGCGGGGGGGACATGGGAGCAGTTCTTC.

This clonotype was counted ten times or more. A read error may be the cause here, since a much bigger clone is one base away. V usage is TRBV5-1 and J usage is TRBJ2-7; D remains ambiguous. Per the germline V gene, CDR1 is SGHRS and CDR2 is YFSETQ. The CDR3 is 11 residues long. CDR3 DNA: TGTGCCAGCAGCTTAGACTACGAGCAGTACTTC. Its translation: CASSLDYEQYF.

J is TRBJ1-2 and V is TRBV19; D is perhaps TRBD1 (5 bases). Germline lookup yields CDR1 LNHDA and CDR2 SQIVND (reference sequence). The CDR3 extends over 13 amino acids. Trimming took off 8 bases at V and 7 bases at J, with 17 bases between the two ends. Here the CDR3 DNA reads TGTGCCAGTGCCCGGCAGGGTATGAGTGGCTACACCTTC. This sequence encodes CASARQGMSGYTF.

This clonotype was seen many times. V is TRBV5-1 and J is TRBJ1-1; a weak D match, TRBD1 (5 bases). Trimming took off 3 bases at V and 3 bases at J, with 12 bases between the two ends. Germline V gene data show CDR1 as SGHRS and CDR2 as YFSETQ. The length of the CDR3 is 14 residues. The CDR3: CASSSGGSDTEAFF. Written as DNA, the CDR3 is TGCGCCAGCAGCTCCGGGGGTAGTGACACTGAAGCTTTCTTT.

Ten or more counts support this clonotype. The chain joins TRBV4-1 to TRBJ2-7; D is tentatively TRBD1 or TRBD2 (5 bases each). CDR1 and CDR2 from the germline V gene are MGHRA and YSYEKL. Trimming stripped 4 bases from V and 7 bases from J, with 8 bases between. The CDR3 has 11 residues. CDR3 protein: CASSLEGEQYF. As DNA, the CDR3 is TGCGCCAGCAGCCTTGAGGGGGAGCAGTACTTC.

The sample holds many counts of this clonotype. The chain joins TRBV12-3 or TRBV12-4 to TRBJ1-2; D gene uncertain. The CDR3 extends over 14 amino acids. Trimming cost V 3 bases and J 2 bases, with 10 bases left between them. CDR3 residues: CASSFGIGNYGYTF. The CDR3 DNA sequence: TGTGCCAGCAGTTTCGGTATCGGGAACTATGGCTACACCTTC.

The chain employs TRBV25-1 and TRBJ1-2; D ambiguous. The CDR3 contains 13 residues. Germline-derived CDR1 and CDR2 are MGHDK and SYGVNS. The V end lost 5 bases, the J end lost 1 base, and 8 bases lay between the germline ends. CDR3 nucleotides: TGTGCCAGCAGTCGTGGATTTAACTATGGCTACACCTTC. Its translation is CASSRGFNYGYTF.

This clonotype was counted many times. The chain recombines TRBV12-3 or TRBV12-4 with TRBJ2-1; 9 bases line up with TRBD2. The CDR3 has 15 amino acids. The V segment lost 3 bases and the J segment 3 bases; nucleotides outside the gene matches: 3. The CDR3 region has the DNA TGTGCCAGCAGTTTGGGTAGCGGGGGCTACAATGAGCAGTTCTTC. Translating it yields CASSLGSGGYNEQFF.

This clonotype was counted between two and nine times. The gene calls are TRBV7-2 and TRBJ1-5, with TRBD1 matching over 7 bases. This CDR3 is built from 15 residues. The germline V gene has CDR1 SGHTA and CDR2 FQGNSA. J gave up 4 bases and V 5 bases, and 8 bases lay outside the gene matches. CDR3 DNA sequence: TGTGCCAGCAGCCTACAGGGGCGTAATAATCAGCCCCAGCATTTT. It is translated as CASSLQGRNNQPQHF.

In its sample, this clonotype was seen a few times. The CDR3 sequence: CSASPAGGQETQYF. The CDR3 DNA follows: TGCAGTGCTAGTCCGGCGGGGGGTCAAGAGACCCAGTACTTC. The genes are TRBV20-1 and TRBJ2-5, with 8 bases that match TRBD2. The germline V gene encodes CDR1 DFQATT and CDR2 SNEGSKA (reference sequence). The J segment lost 2 bases and the V segment lost 3 bases, leaving 5 bases of the junction unmatched. The CDR3 runs to 14 residues.

In this sample, this clonotype turned up many times. CDR3 region: CASSQGWDIAEAFF. In DNA, the CDR3 is TGCGCCAGCAGCCAAGGCTGGGACATCGCAGAAGCTTTCTTT. The V and J genes are TRBV4-3 and TRBJ1-1; the D gene is possibly TRBD1 (6 bases). The CDR3 contains 14 residues. Germline V gives CDR1 LGHNA, CDR2 YSLEER. Deletions cut 1 base from V and 8 bases from J, with 14 bases between.

There are many counts of this clonotype. This chain connects TRBV6-5 to TRBJ1-6, with a weak D call TRBD1 (6 bases). The CDR3 contains 14 residues. Germline CDR1 and CDR2: MNHEY and SVGAGI. V dropped 4 bases and J dropped 7 bases, with 11 bases sitting between them. The CDR3 reads CASSLTGTNSPLHF. DNA for the CDR3: TGTGCCAGCAGTTTAACAGGGACGAATTCACCCCTCCACTTT.

The V and J genes are TRBV27 and TRBJ2-4, with D possibly matching TRBD1 (6 bases). Germline lookup yields CDR1 MNHEY and CDR2 SMNVEV (reference sequence). V gave up 3 bases and J gave up 3 bases, with 18 bases separating them. CDR3 length: 17 amino acids. The CDR3 DNA reads TGTGCCAGCAGTTTGGGGACAAAGGGTCCCGGCAAAAACATTCAGTACTTC. Protein: CASSLGTKGPGKNIQYF.

This clonotype appeared many times. This chain links TRBV7-2 with TRBJ1-5, with D perhaps matching TRBD1 (6 bases). The CDR3 covers 14 residues. Germline V gene sequence: CDR1 SGHTA, CDR2 FQGNSA. Trimming left V 6 bases short and J 6 bases short, with 15 bases between. The DNA of the CDR3 is TGTGCCAGCAGTTCTCAAACAGGGACTCAGCCCCAGCATTTT. It encodes CASSSQTGTQPQHF.

In its sample, this clonotype was seen a few times. V and J are TRBV27 and TRBJ1-2, with TRBD1 matching over 7 bases. The CDR3 is made up of 14 amino acids. The V gene end was trimmed by 5 bases and the J gene end by 4 bases; junction bases not matched to a gene: 7. The V gene's germline CDR1 is MNHEY and CDR2 SMNVEV (reference sequence). As DNA, the CDR3 is TGTGCCAGCAGTACGATGGGGACAGCCTATGGCTACACCTTC. Its translation: CASSTMGTAYGYTF.

The rearrangement uses TRBV20-1 and TRBJ1-2; D is unresolved. This CDR3 spans 10 amino acids. Per germline, CDR1 DFQATT and CDR2 SNEGSKA (reference sequence). The chain's CDR3 is CRAGDYGYTF. The CDR3 region has the DNA TGCAGGGCAGGTGACTATGGCTACACCTTC.

At least ten counts were recorded for this clonotype. The rearrangement uses TRBV4-2 and TRBJ2-5, with 11 positions matching TRBD2. The germline CDR1 and CDR2 sequences are LGHNA and YNFKEQ. Unmatched junction bases numbered 7, after V lost 3 bases and J lost 4 bases. The CDR3 is 16 amino acids. CDR3 sequence: CASSQASGGRGETQYF. CDR3 DNA sequence: TGTGCCAGCAGCCAGGCTAGCGGGGGGCGGGGAGAGACCCAGTACTTC.

J is TRBJ2-1 and V is TRBV7-2, with D perhaps TRBD1 (6 bases). This CDR3 region has 14 residues. V was pared by 3 bases and J by 2 bases, with 8 bases between. Germline CDR1 SGHTA, CDR2 FQGNSA. The CDR3: CASSFRGPYNEQFF. DNA for the CDR3: TGTGCCAGCAGCTTCAGGGGTCCCTACAATGAGCAGTTCTTC.

In this sample, this clonotype turned up a few times. The J gene is TRBJ2-7, the V gene TRBV10-3; D unresolved. The CDR3 has 13 amino acids. Germline values: CDR1 ENHRY, CDR2 SYGVKD. Trimming shortened V by 3 bases and J by 2 bases, and 8 bases separated the two germline ends. CDR3 coding DNA: TGTGCCATCAGTGACCCAGAGGCCTACGAGCAGTACTTC. It specifies CAISDPEAYEQYF.